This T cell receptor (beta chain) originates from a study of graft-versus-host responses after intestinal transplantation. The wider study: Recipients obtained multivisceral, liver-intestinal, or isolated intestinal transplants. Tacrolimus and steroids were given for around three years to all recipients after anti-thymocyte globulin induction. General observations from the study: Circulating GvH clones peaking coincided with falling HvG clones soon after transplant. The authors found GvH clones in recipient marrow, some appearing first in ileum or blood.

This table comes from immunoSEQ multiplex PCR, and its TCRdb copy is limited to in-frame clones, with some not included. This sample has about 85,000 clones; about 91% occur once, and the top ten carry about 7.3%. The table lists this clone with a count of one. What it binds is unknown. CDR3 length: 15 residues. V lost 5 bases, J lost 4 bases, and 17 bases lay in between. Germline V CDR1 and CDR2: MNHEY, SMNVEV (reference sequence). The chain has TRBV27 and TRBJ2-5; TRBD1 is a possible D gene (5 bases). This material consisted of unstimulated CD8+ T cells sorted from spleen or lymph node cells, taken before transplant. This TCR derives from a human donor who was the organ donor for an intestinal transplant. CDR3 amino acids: CASSPYQGSTETQYF. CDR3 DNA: TGTGCCAGCAGTCCCTACCAGGGATCCACAGAGACCCAGTACTTC.